This paragraph reports one T cell receptor beta chain. In the original processing: From reference gene primer amplification, estimates of nucleated cell counts were derived. Measured with immunoSEQ multiplex PCR; TCRdb has only the in-frame clones, and not every one. V and J calls plus clone size are reproduced from that table; the DNA served to infer D and trimming. The profile covers about 380,000 clones, with more than 75% appearing a single time and 1.2% taken by the ten largest. This record belongs to a study of blood T cell repertoires in COVID-19. Background on the study: COVID-19 samples, acute and convalescent, were from the United States, Italy and Spain.

The V gene lost 0 bases and the J gene lost 5 bases, with 11 bases spanning the gap. The CDR3 is made up of 15 amino acids. Germline CDR1 LGHNA, CDR2 YSLEER. The study recruited people aged about 18 to 95 years across roughly 25 US areas. Cohorts were based on clinical histories the participants reported. The rearrangement links TRBV4-3 to TRBJ2-1; D possibly corresponds to TRBD2 (6 bases). Sequenced input: PBMCs or T cells enriched from blood (not recorded which). This clonotype was obtained from a woman aged 18 to 35 who had recovered from COVID-19. In DNA form, the CDR3 reads TGCGCCAGCAGCCAAGATTCCGGGACTGACAATGAGCAGTTCTTC. It yields the protein CASSQDSGTDNEQFF.